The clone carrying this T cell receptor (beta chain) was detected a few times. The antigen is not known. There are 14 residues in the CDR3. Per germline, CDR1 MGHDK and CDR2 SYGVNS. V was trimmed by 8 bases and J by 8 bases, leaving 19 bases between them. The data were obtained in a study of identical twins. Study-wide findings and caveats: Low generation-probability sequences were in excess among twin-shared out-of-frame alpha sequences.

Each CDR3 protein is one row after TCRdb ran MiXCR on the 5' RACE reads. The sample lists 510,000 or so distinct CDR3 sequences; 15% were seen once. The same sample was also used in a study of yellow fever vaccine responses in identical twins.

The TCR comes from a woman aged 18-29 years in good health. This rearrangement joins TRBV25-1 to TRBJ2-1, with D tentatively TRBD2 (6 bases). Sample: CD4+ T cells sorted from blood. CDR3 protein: CASSPWTGAYEQFF. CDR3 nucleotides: TGTGCCAGCTCCCCATGGACGGGAGCGTATGAGCAGTTCTTC.